Here is one T cell receptor beta chain with its context. This specimen belongs to a study of blood T cell repertoires in COVID-19. Study details: The cDNA or gDNA used as material had been derived from T cells, B-cell-depleted T cells, or PBMCs.

Per the original data handling: For nucleated cells, counts were estimated from reference gene primer amplification. Libraries were prepared by immunoSEQ multiplex PCR; TCRdb keeps only in-frame clonotypes and omits some of them. The DNA gave D and trimming, while V, J and clone size come from that table. This table has 250,000 to 350,000 clones, roughly 89% appearing once. All enrollees were roughly 18 to 90 years old and from around 25 US areas. Sequenced sample: PBMCs or T cells enriched from blood (not recorded which). The origin of this receptor is a woman aged 18 to 35 with acute COVID-19.

The CDR3 spells CASTVDSYVGGNQPQHF. The CDR3 bases are TGTGCCAGCACCGTGGACAGTTACGTGGGGGGCAATCAGCCCCAGCATTTT. This chain uses TRBV12-1 with TRBJ1-5; TRBD1, the table's D call, lacks a check against the DNA. TRBV12-1 is described as a pseudogene. This CDR3 comprises 17 residues.